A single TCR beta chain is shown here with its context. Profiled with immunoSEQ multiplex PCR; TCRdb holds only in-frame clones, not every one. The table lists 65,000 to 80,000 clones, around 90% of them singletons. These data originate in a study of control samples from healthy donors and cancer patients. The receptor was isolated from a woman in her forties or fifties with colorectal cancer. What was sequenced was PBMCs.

CDR3 DNA sequence: TGTGCCAGCAGCTCCTTGGGCCAAGAGACCCAGTACTTC. Residues: CASSSLGQETQYF. The chain employs TRBV7-6 and TRBJ2-5; D call uncertain. Germline lookup yields CDR1 SGHVS and CDR2 FNYEAQ. This CDR3 region has 13 residues. The ends were cut back, 4 bases at V and 1 base at J, with 7 bases in the middle.